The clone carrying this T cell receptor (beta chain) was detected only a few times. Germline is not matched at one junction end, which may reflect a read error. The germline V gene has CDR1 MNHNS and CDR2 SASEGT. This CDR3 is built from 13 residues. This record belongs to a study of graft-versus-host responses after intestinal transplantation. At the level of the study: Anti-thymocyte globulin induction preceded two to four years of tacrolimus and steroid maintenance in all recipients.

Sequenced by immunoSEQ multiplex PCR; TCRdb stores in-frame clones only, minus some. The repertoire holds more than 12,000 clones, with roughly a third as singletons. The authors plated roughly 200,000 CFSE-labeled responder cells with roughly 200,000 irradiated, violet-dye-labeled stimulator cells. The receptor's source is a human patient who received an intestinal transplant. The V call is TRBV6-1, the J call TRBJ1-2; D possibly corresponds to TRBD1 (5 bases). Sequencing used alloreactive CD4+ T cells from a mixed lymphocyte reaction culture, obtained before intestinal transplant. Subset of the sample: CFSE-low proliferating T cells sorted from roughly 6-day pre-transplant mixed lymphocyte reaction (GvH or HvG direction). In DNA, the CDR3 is TGTGCCATCAGTGTTCAGGGTAACTATGGCTACACCTTC. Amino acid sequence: CAISVQGNYGYTF.